Each of the 9 T cell receptor beta chains below was sequenced from the same sample in a study of blood T cell repertoires in COVID-19 (dated by TCRdb to the early 2020s). Library construction relied on the immunoSEQ multiplex PCR assay. Sourced from immuneACCESS, this table was stored by TCRdb with only in-frame sequences that have V and J called. A share of the clones is absent; for the studies checked, an unresolved V gene accounts for under half, and the remainder has no known explanation. This sample holds more than 200,000 clones; about 87% were observed only once. The ten most abundant clones make up about 1.5% of the sample. Sequenced sample: PBMCs or T cells enriched from blood (not recorded which). The receptor source for this set is a woman in her forties or fifties who had recovered from COVID-19.

Only one count was recorded for this clone. The DNA for the CDR3 is TGTGCCACGTCGACAGACACCTATGGCTACACCTTC. This encodes CATSTDTYGYTF. V gene TRBV10-3 combines with J gene TRBJ1-2; maybe TRBD1 (5 bases). CDR1 and CDR2 from the germline V gene are ENHRY and SYGVKD. Trimming stripped 10 bases from V and 4 bases from J, with 13 bases between. This CDR3 contains 12 residues.

The chain recombines TRBV10-3 with TRBJ1-5, with D uncertain. Germline CDR1 and CDR2: ENHRY and SYGVKD. The CDR3 has 12 amino acids. V gave up 8 bases and J gave up 7 bases, with 12 bases separating them. CDR3 region: CAIGGGLQPQHF. In DNA, the CDR3 is TGTGCCATCGGAGGAGGCCTCCAGCCCCAGCATTTT.

V gene TRBV4-1 combines with J gene TRBJ1-5; TRBD1 agrees at 7 bases. The CDR3 is 17 residues long. CDR1 and CDR2 (germline): MGHRA, YSYEKL. V gave up 0 bases and J gave up 1 base; unmatched junction bases: 6. CDR3 amino acids: CASSQDPDRASNQPQHF. The CDR3 DNA follows: TGCGCCAGCAGCCAAGATCCCGACAGGGCGAGCAATCAGCCCCAGCATTTT.

Many counts were recorded for this clone. The chain employs TRBV9 and TRBJ2-1; the D is unclear. This CDR3 region has 14 residues. Germline V gene data show CDR1 as SGDLS and CDR2 as YYNGEE. V lost 2 bases and J 6 bases, leaving 12 bases between the germline ends. DNA of the CDR3: TGTGCCAGCAGCGTTTATGACTCGACCAATGAGCAGTTCTTC. This encodes CASSVYDSTNEQFF.

The V gene is TRBV6-2 or TRBV6-3, the J gene TRBJ2-5, with 10 bases matching TRBD2. This CDR3 contains 15 residues. V shed 4 bases and J 3 bases; nucleotides not matched to a gene: 5. Germline CDR1 MNHEY, CDR2 SVGEGT. CDR3 sequence reads: CASSFSGRKEETQYF. The CDR3 DNA reads TGTGCCAGCAGTTTTAGCGGGAGGAAAGAAGAGACCCAGTACTTC.

This clone has only one observation. The V and J genes are TRBV5-8 and TRBJ2-7; 7 bases align to TRBD1. The CDR3 extends over 15 amino acids. Germline CDR1 reads SGHTS; CDR2 reads YDEGEE. V shed 2 bases and J 3 bases; nucleotides not matched to a gene: 8. The CDR3 DNA follows: TGTGCCAGCAGCTTTGCCCCAGGGGGAGACTACGAGCAGTACTTC. Protein sequence: CASSFAPGGDYEQYF.

CDR3 DNA: TGTGCCAGCAGCCAAGATCTCTTAGACAGGACACACCTCGAAGCTTTCTTT. Protein product: CASSQDLLDRTHLEAFF. The chain recombines TRBV3-1 (or the pseudogene TRBV3-2) with TRBJ1-1; weak D call: TRBD1 (6 bases). The CDR3 totals 17 residues. V was clipped by 0 bases and J by 8 bases, with 22 bases between them. Looked up from germline, CDR1 is LGHDT and CDR2 is YNNKEL (reference sequence).

The CDR3 loop is CATSPTGLTGTDTQYF. Here the CDR3 DNA reads TGTGCCACCAGTCCTACAGGGTTAACAGGCACAGATACGCAGTATTTT. The J gene is TRBJ2-3, the V gene TRBV24-1; possible D gene TRBD1, 6 bases. V dropped 6 bases and J dropped 1 base, with 16 bases sitting between them. The CDR3 has 16 amino acids. Germline assignment: CDR1 KGHDR and CDR2 SFDVKD.

This clone has just a few counts. The chain employs TRBV10-3 and TRBJ2-1; unclear D gene. Trimming stripped 4 bases from V and 2 bases from J, with 9 bases between. Germline CDR1 is ENHRY and CDR2 is SYGVKD. This CDR3 has 14 amino acids. CDR3: CAISAGEAYNEQFF. The CDR3 region has the DNA TGTGCCATCAGTGCGGGTGAGGCCTACAATGAGCAGTTCTTC.